This T cell receptor beta chain was documented in a study of post-analysis software for immune sequencing data (dated by TCRdb to 2013 to 2016). Regarding the study in general: Relapsing-remitting, secondary progressive and progressive-relapsing multiple sclerosis were recorded as disease courses, and subtype annotation was lacking for some patients. The patient repertoires were compared against roughly 12 previously published healthy control repertoires obtained from donors aged 6 to 25 years. A subset of samples was prepared in parallel using single-end sample barcoding, then pooled and co-amplified after Illumina adapter ligation. Overall study outcomes, separate from this receptor: The multiple sclerosis patient group was slightly younger than the control group. Direct clustering with F measure revealed strong co-clustering of samples prepared in the same batch, which led to a batch-effect correction. Significantly higher frequencies in patients than in controls were found for roughly five TRBV segments, including TRBV5-6, TRBV5-1 and TRBV20-1. Multiple sclerosis patients had significantly lower normalized Chao1 diversity than controls, a result that suggests substantial peripheral T-cell clonal expansion.

Libraries were made using PCR. Sequenced using an Illumina HiSeq 2500. To reduce PCR and sequencing biases, unique molecular identifiers were incorporated into the TCR beta cDNA libraries. Per 1 to 10 million input T cells, approximately 500,000 cDNA molecules were obtained, such that each molecule approximated one T cell. The same protocol used for the earlier healthy control dataset was applied to prepare and sequence the patient libraries. Within a given batch, samples were prepared together, multiplexed and sequenced on the same HiSeq lane. The paper's processing steps were these. Raw barcoded reads were processed with MIGEC, and single-read molecular identifier groups were discarded before consensus assembly and CDR3 extraction. Clonotype tables were post-analysed with VDJtools, and diversity was normalized by down-sampling all datasets to the smallest sample size. Repertoire overlap clustering matched CDR3 amino acid but not nucleotide sequences to correct batch-related cross-sample contamination. In-frame beta chains were kept once TCRdb had trimmed the public reads at Q25 with fastp and called clones with MiXCR. Every distinct CDR3 protein forms one entry, paired with its most common genes and DNA. Here the V and J calls rest on TCRdb's processing, not on the authors' analysis. In this sample the table shows roughly 400,000 distinct CDR3 sequences, 35% to 45% of which occur a single time. 6% to 9% of the sample rests with the top ten.

A word on this clonotype: The antigen it recognizes is unknown. The sample holds no much larger clone one base away, and base qualities are not on file.

To demonstrate the VDJtools post-analysis software, TCR beta repertoires were profiled from the peripheral blood of more than ten young patients with multiple sclerosis. The patients with multiple sclerosis were children and adolescents between about 6 and 17 years of age. Counted from cysteine to phenylalanine, this CDR3 has 14 amino acids. This entry keeps only the CDR3 DNA: 42 bases, framed from base 1. For CDR1 and CDR2, the germline V gene lists MDHEN and SYDVKM. V loses 7 bases, J loses 4 bases, and the germline ends lie 17 bases apart. The rearrangement joined TRBV28 to TRBJ2-7, with the D segment possibly TRBD1 or TRBD2, each aligning over 5 bases. The TCR was taken from a girl aged 2-15 years with multiple sclerosis. The specimen sequenced was blood. DNA sequence: TGTGCCAGCAATGGACGAGGGGCACAATACGAGCAGTACTTC. This codes for CASNGRGAQYEQYF.